The 21 T cell receptor beta chains given below trace back to one sample, sequenced in a study of vaccination and CD4 T cells after COVID-19. An Oncomine TCR Beta short-read assay was used to sequence the DNA from cultured CD4+ T cells. TCRdb independently ran MiXCR on the PCR reads; one entry per CDR3 protein. The sample lists over 12,000 distinct CDR3 sequences, about 60% seen once, with roughly a fifth in the top ten. No antigen has been assigned to these receptors. Treatment defined: approximately 10-day PBMC culture with coronavirus spike peptide pools or control peptides (ViraFEST assay). The sequenced material came from CD4+ T cells from blood, cultured in vitro. Receptor source: a human donor who had recovered from COVID-19.

The V and J genes are TRBV20-1 and TRBJ2-2; 8 nucleotides agree with TRBD2. This CDR3 has 16 amino acids. Germline CDR1 is DFQATT and CDR2 is SNEGSKA (reference sequence). The J segment lost 5 bases and the V segment lost 1 base, leaving 9 bases of the junction unmatched. This CDR3 reads CSARASGSLQTGELFF. For the CDR3, the DNA is TGCAGTGCTAGAGCTAGCGGGTCCCTGCAGACCGGGGAGCTGTTTTTT.

This clonotype was observed a few times. The rearrangement uses TRBV11-2 and TRBJ2-5, with a possible D match to TRBD2 (7 bases). The CDR3 covers 16 residues. With 0 bases removed from V and 1 base from J, the gap between germline ends came to 12 bases. Germline values: CDR1 SGHAT, CDR2 FQNNGV. The CDR3, as DNA: TGTGCCAGCAGCTTAGATCCCGGGGGGCCCCAAGAGACCCAGTACTTC. This encodes CASSLDPGGPQETQYF.

The gene calls are TRBV28 and TRBJ2-3, with 9 bases aligning to TRBD2. With 5 bases clipped from V and 1 base from J, the junction kept 7 bases outside the gene matches. Germline loops: CDR1 MDHEN, CDR2 SYDVKM. The CDR3 extends over 16 amino acids. The CDR3 protein is CASSTLAGRGTDTQYF. CDR3 bases: TGTGCCAGCAGTACCCTAGCGGGAAGAGGCACAGATACGCAGTATTTT.

The count of this clonotype is one. This rearrangement joins TRBV20-1 to TRBJ2-1, with 11 nucleotides matching TRBD2. Germline V lookup: CDR1 DFQATT, CDR2 SNEGSKA (reference sequence). J gave up 4 bases and V 5 bases, and 7 bases lay outside the gene matches. The CDR3 runs to 15 residues. The CDR3 DNA reads as TGCAGTGCTTCCCCGGGACTAGCGGTGTACAATGAGCAGTTCTTC. It specifies CSASPGLAVYNEQFF.

The chain carries TRBV20-1 and TRBJ2-5; 9 bases agree with TRBD1. Germline V lookup: CDR1 DFQATT, CDR2 SNEGSKA (reference sequence). There are 17 residues in the CDR3. V gave up 1 base and J gave up 4 bases; unmatched junction bases: 13. CDR3 DNA sequence: TGCAGTGCTAGAGGCAGGAGGGACAGGGAGAGAGCAGAGACCCAGTACTTC. Amino acid sequence: CSARGRRDRERAETQYF.

V and J are TRBV11-3 and TRBJ2-5; 14 nucleotides align to TRBD2. This CDR3 has 18 amino acids. Germline CDR1 and CDR2: SGHNT and YENEEA. Trimming at V came to 5 bases and at J to 4 bases, leaving 12 bases not matched to a gene. The CDR3 loop is CASSQRKRTSGGPETQYF. The CDR3 coding sequence is TGTGCCAGCAGCCAGAGGAAAAGGACTAGCGGGGGGCCAGAGACCCAGTACTTC.

This clonotype has a handful of counts. The chain links TRBV6-4 to TRBJ1-6; 7 nucleotides match TRBD1. Germline CDR1 reads MRHNA; CDR2 reads SNTAGT. V shed 6 bases and J 5 bases; nucleotides not matched to a gene: 1. This CDR3 is built from 13 residues. CDR3 bases: TGTGCCAGCAGACAGGGGCATAATTCACCCCTCCACTTT. Translated: CASRQGHNSPLHF.

The genes are TRBV7-8 and TRBJ1-1, with TRBD1 as a possible D gene (6 bases). The CDR3 has 10 amino acids. Germline V CDR1 and CDR2: SGHVS, FQNEAQ. CDR3 region: CASGDTEAFF. The DNA for the CDR3 is TGTGCTTCAGGGGACACTGAAGCTTTCTTT.

The chain recombines TRBV7-9 with TRBJ2-5; 8 bases match TRBD2. The CDR3 is 15 amino acids. The germline CDR1 and CDR2 sequences are SEHNR and FQNEAQ (reference sequence). V gave up 5 bases and J gave up 1 base; unmatched junction bases: 6. This CDR3 is CASSPAAGVQETQYF. CDR3 nucleotide sequence: TGTGCCAGCAGCCCTGCAGCGGGGGTCCAAGAGACCCAGTACTTC.

This clonotype occurred a few times. The chain couples TRBV27 to TRBJ2-7; 7 bases line up with TRBD2. V lost 6 bases and J lost 3; bases outside the gene matches: 11. CDR1 and CDR2 (germline): MNHEY, SMNVEV (reference sequence). This CDR3 contains 15 residues. The CDR3 bases are TGTGCCAGCAGGAGCGGGGCAGGGACCGTCTACGAGCAGTACTTC. Amino acid sequence: CASRSGAGTVYEQYF.

The V gene is TRBV20-1, the J gene TRBJ2-2; TRBD2 aligns across 10 bases. CDR3 length: 16 amino acids. In germline, CDR1 is DFQATT, CDR2 SNEGSKA (reference sequence). The V segment lost 3 bases and the J segment 6 bases; nucleotides outside the gene matches: 10. Here the CDR3 DNA reads TGCAGTGCTAGTCCAGCGGGAGGGCCAGGGTCCGGGGAGCTGTTTTTT. As protein: CSASPAGGPGSGELFF.

The rearrangement uses TRBV2 and TRBJ2-1; 10 nucleotides line up with TRBD2. With V trimmed by 5 bases and J by 8 bases, 9 bases remained unmatched. This CDR3 has 15 residues. Germline CDR1 reads SNHLY; CDR2 reads FYNNEI. The CDR3 loop reads CASSNSGRGFDEQFF. The CDR3 nucleotides are TGTGCCAGCAGTAACAGCGGGAGGGGCTTTGATGAGCAGTTCTTC. The full variable domain, its missing parts supplied by reference TRBV2 and TRBJ2-1, is EPEVTQTPSHQVTQMGQEVILRCVPISNHLYFYWYRQILGQKVEFLVSFYNNEISEKSEIFDDQFSVERPDGSNFTLKIRSTKLEDSAMYFCASSNSGRGFDEQFFGPGTRLTVL.

This clonotype was picked up a small number of times. The chain is built from TRBV15 and TRBJ2-2; D gene unclear. This CDR3 spans 16 amino acids. Germline V lookup: CDR1 LNHNV, CDR2 YYDKDF (reference sequence). Trimming took off 0 bases at V and 3 bases at J, with 11 bases between the two ends. CDR3 nucleotide sequence: TGTGCCACCAGCAGAGATATTGGACCGGACACCGGGGAGCTGTTTTTT. Protein product: CATSRDIGPDTGELFF.

The rearrangement joins TRBV7-9 to TRBJ2-2; TRBD2 might be the D (5 bases). The CDR3 is 16 residues long. Germline CDR1 is SEHNR and CDR2 is FQNEAQ (reference sequence). The V and J ends lost 5 bases and 2 bases respectively, with 15 bases between them. The CDR3 nucleotides read TGTGCCAGCAGCCCACAAACTACTAGAAACACCGGGGAGCTGTTTTTT. Its protein product is CASSPQTTRNTGELFF.

This clonotype showed up just a few times. The rearrangement uses TRBV12-3 or TRBV12-4 and TRBJ1-5; D call uncertain. The CDR3 length is 14 residues. The V and J ends lost 6 bases and 2 bases respectively, with 11 bases between them. The CDR3 spells CASSATGGNQPQHF. CDR3 nucleotides: TGTGCCAGCAGCGCCACTGGGGGCAATCAGCCCCAGCATTTT.

The chain joins TRBV12-3 or TRBV12-4 to TRBJ1-1; 7 bases align to TRBD1. The CDR3 runs 16 residues. Trimming took 0 bases from V and 0 from J; bases not matched to a gene: 4. The DNA of the CDR3 is TGTGCCAGCAGTTTAGCGATGGGACAGATGAACACTGAAGCTTTCTTT. Encoded protein: CASSLAMGQMNTEAFF.

The chain employs TRBV12-3 or TRBV12-4 and TRBJ1-1; D call uncertain. V was shortened by 6 bases and J by 6 bases, with 14 bases between the two germline ends. The CDR3 is made up of 13 amino acids. The CDR3 sequence: CASSPAVRAEAFF. The DNA of the CDR3 is TGTGCCAGCAGCCCGGCGGTGAGGGCTGAAGCTTTCTTT.

The chain joins TRBV19 to TRBJ2-5; 8 bases line up with TRBD2. Germline V CDR1 and CDR2: LNHDA, SQIVND (reference sequence). The CDR3 is made up of 13 amino acids. The J segment lost 7 bases and the V segment lost 6 bases, leaving 7 bases of the junction unmatched. Here the CDR3 reads CASSSGGGLTQYF. CDR3 coding DNA: TGTGCCAGTAGCTCGGGGGGGGGTTTGACCCAGTACTTC.

The chain is built from TRBV19 and TRBJ2-3, with TRBD2 matching 12 bases. The CDR3 contains 16 residues. Germline V gives CDR1 LNHDA, CDR2 SQIVND (reference sequence). Germline trimming cut 7 bases from V and 3 bases from J; bases unmatched to any gene: 8. The CDR3 reads CASNPRGTSGTDTQYF. The CDR3 bases are TGTGCCAGTAACCCACGCGGGACTAGCGGGACAGATACGCAGTATTTT. Combining the CDR3 with reference TRBV19 and TRBJ2-3 gives the whole variable domain DGGITQSPKYLFRKEGQNVTLSCEQNLNHDAMYWYRQDPGQGLRLIYYSQIVNDFQKGDIAEGYSVSREKKESFPLTVTSAQKNPTAFYLCASNPRGTSGTDTQYFGPGTRLTVL.

V usage is TRBV6-1 and J usage is TRBJ1-6; TRBD1 aligns across 8 bases. V dropped 4 bases and J dropped 7; count of bases not matched to a gene: 3. From germline, CDR1 is MNHNS and CDR2 SASEGT. The CDR3 is 14 amino acids. CDR3 nucleotides: TGTGCCAGCAGTGCCCGGGACAGGAATTCACCCCTCCACTTT. Residues: CASSARDRNSPLHF.

The V gene is TRBV11-3, the J gene TRBJ1-5, with 8 positions matching TRBD1. Trimming removed 4 bases from V and 5 bases from J; junction bases left unmatched: 13. Germline V gene lookup returns CDR1 SGHNT and CDR2 YENEEA. This CDR3 is built from 17 residues. Written as DNA, the CDR3 is TGTGCCAGCAGCTCGAGACTCCGGACAGGGATGGATCAGCCCCAGCATTTT. It specifies CASSSRLRTGMDQPQHF.